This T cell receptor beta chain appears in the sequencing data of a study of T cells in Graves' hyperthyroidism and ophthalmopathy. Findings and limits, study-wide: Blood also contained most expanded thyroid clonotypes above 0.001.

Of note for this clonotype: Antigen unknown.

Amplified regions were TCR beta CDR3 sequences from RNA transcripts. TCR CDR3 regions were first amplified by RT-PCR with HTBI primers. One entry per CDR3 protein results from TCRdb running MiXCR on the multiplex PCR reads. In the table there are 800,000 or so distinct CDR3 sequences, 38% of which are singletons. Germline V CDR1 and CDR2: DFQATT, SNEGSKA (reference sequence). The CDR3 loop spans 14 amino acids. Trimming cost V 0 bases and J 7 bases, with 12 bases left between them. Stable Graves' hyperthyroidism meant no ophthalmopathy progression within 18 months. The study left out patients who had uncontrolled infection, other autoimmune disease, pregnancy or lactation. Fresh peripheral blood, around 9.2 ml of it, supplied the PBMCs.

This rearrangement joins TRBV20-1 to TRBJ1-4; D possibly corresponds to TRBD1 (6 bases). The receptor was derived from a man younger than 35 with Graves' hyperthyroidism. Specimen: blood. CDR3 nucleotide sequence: TGCAGTGCTAGAGAAACGGGGGGCAGTGAAAAACTGTTTTTT. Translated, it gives CSARETGGSEKLFF.